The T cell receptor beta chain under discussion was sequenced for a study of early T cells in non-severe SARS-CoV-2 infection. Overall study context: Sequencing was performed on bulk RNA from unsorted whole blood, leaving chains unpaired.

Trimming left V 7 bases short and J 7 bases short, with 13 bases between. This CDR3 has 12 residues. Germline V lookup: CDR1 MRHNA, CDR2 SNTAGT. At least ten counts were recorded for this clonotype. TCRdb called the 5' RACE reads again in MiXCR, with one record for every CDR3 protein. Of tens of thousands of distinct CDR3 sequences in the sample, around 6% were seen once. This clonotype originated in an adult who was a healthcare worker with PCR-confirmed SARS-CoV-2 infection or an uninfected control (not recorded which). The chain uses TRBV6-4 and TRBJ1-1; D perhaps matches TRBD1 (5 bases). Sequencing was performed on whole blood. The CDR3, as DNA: TGTGCCAGCACAAACGGGGACGTTGAAGCTTTCTTT. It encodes CASTNGDVEAFF.